The clone carrying this TCR beta chain was seen a few times. These data are taken from a study of T-cell reconstitution after alpha-beta-depleted transplantation in children. CDR1 and CDR2 (germline): SGHRS, YFSETQ. The CDR3 sequence is 17 residues long. The germline V and J ends were trimmed by 3 bases and 0 bases, with 15 bases remaining between them. Construction of the TCRbeta library involved unique molecular identifiers. TCRdb re-analysed the PCR reads in MiXCR, keeping a single row per CDR3 protein. The table has about 540,000 distinct CDR3 sequences, about a sixth seen once. This sample comprised PBMCs from the stem cell graft donor, obtained from the stem cell graft. The V gene is TRBV5-1, the J gene TRBJ1-4; the D is unclear. The receptor comes from a human donor who donated a stem cell graft to a child with acute lymphoblastic leukemia. Here the CDR3 DNA reads TGCGCCAGCAGCTGGCTCCCGGGCCCGACAACTAATGAAAAACTGTTTTTT. Amino acid sequence: CASSWLPGPTTNEKLFF.